Shown below are 4 T cell receptor beta chains from a single sample sequenced in a study of patients and donors after allogeneic stem cell transplantation. MiXCR, run by TCRdb on the RT-PCR reads, gives a single entry per CDR3 protein. This sample carries about a million distinct CDR3 sequences, 15% to 20% of them seen once, and the ten largest clones take 5% to 7.5%. The material sequenced was blood, either unsorted or a sorted T cell fraction (not recorded which). These receptors all stem from a human donor who was either an allogeneic HSCT recipient or a stem cell or donor lymphocyte infusion donor (not recorded which). It is not recorded whose cells these are; they may come from a transplant donor.

The chain uses TRBV24-1 and TRBJ1-1; no reliable D call. Germline V gene data show CDR1 as KGHDR and CDR2 as SFDVKD. V shed 9 bases and J shed 6 bases, with 19 bases lying between them. This CDR3 has 14 residues. The CDR3 is CATSGVREVAEAFF. Here the CDR3 DNA reads TGTGCCACCTCAGGAGTTCGGGAGGTCGCTGAAGCTTTCTTT.

This clonotype was counted between two and nine times. This chain uses TRBV24-1 with TRBJ2-7; D may be TRBD1 (6 bases). With 5 bases removed from V and 5 bases from J, the gap between germline ends came to 12 bases. Per germline, CDR1 KGHDR and CDR2 SFDVKD. This CDR3 is 13 amino acids long. The CDR3 DNA reads as TGTGCCACCAGTGCGTATTCAGGGGACGAGCAGTACTTC. It encodes CATSAYSGDEQYF.

For the CDR3, the DNA is TGTGCCAGTAGTATAGGTGCTAGCGGGACCAGCACAGATACGCAGTATTTT. It encodes CASSIGASGTSTDTQYF. The gene calls are TRBV19 and TRBJ2-3; 9 bases fit TRBD2. V trimming: 1 base; J trimming: 0 bases; junction bases outside the gene matches: 5. This CDR3 has 17 residues. The germline V gene encodes CDR1 LNHDA and CDR2 SQIVND (reference sequence).

This rearrangement joins TRBV18 to TRBJ2-7; possible D gene TRBD2, 6 bases. Germline CDR1 and CDR2: KGHSH and LQKENI. V was clipped by 3 bases and J by 8 bases, with 14 bases between them. CDR3 length: 13 residues. The CDR3 loop is CASSPTPGDQQYF. The CDR3 coding sequence is TGTGCCAGCTCACCTACCCCGGGAGACCAGCAGTACTTC. The full variable domain, rest sourced from reference TRBV18 and TRBJ2-7, is NAGVMQNPRHLVRRRGQEARLRCSPMKGHSHVYWYRQLPEEGLKFMVYLQKENIIDESGMPKERFSAEFPKEGPSILRIQQVVRGDSAAYFCASSPTPGDQQYFGPGTRLTVT.